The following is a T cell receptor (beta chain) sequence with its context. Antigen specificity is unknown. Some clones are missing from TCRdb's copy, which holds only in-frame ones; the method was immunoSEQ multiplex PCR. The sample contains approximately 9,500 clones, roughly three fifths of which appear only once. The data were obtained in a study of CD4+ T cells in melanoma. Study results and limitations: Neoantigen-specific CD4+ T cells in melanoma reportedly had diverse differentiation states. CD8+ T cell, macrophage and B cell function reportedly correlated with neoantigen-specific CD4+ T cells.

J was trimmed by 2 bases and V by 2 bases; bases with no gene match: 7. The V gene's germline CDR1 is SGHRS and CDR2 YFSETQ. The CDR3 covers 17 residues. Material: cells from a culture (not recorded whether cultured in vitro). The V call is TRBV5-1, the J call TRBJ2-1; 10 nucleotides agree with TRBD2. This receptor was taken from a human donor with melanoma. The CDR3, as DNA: TGCGCCAGCAGCTTTCTAGCGGGGGCCATAACCTACAATGAGCAGTTCTTC. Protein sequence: CASSFLAGAITYNEQFF.